The source of this T cell receptor beta chain is a study of CD8 T cells in Susac syndrome. Study-level findings and limits: The study recognized that its TCR sequencing and HLA analysis covered a relatively small number of individuals.

The RNA input was roughly 0.45 to 1 ug, and it was reverse transcribed with random hexamers. One entry per CDR3 protein results from TCRdb running MiXCR on the immunoSEQ multiplex PCR reads. This sample has around 150,000 distinct CDR3 sequences, with around 94% found just once. Deletions cut 11 bases from V and 9 bases from J, with 14 bases between. The CDR3 spans 12 residues. From germline, CDR1 is MGHDK and CDR2 SYGVNS. Points on this clonotype: Its specificity is not known.

The source is a human donor in good health. The J gene is TRBJ1-6, the V gene TRBV25-1; D perhaps matches TRBD1 (6 bases). Input material: CD4+ T cells from PBMCs. The CDR3 nucleotides read TGTGCCTCCGCCAGGGGTAGTTCACCCCTCCACTTT. As protein: CASARGSSPLHF.